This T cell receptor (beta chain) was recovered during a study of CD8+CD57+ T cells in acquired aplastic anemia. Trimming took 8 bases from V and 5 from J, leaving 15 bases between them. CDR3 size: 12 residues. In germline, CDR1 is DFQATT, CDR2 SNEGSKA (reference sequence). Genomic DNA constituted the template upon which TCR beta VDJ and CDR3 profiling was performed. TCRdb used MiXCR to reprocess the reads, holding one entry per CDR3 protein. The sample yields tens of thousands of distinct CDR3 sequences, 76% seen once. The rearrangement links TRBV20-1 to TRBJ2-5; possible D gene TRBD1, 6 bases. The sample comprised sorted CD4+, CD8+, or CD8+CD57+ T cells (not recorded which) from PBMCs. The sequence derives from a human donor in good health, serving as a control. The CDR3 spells CSRKTGSETQYF. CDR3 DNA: TGCAGTCGAAAAACAGGGAGCGAGACCCAGTACTTC.